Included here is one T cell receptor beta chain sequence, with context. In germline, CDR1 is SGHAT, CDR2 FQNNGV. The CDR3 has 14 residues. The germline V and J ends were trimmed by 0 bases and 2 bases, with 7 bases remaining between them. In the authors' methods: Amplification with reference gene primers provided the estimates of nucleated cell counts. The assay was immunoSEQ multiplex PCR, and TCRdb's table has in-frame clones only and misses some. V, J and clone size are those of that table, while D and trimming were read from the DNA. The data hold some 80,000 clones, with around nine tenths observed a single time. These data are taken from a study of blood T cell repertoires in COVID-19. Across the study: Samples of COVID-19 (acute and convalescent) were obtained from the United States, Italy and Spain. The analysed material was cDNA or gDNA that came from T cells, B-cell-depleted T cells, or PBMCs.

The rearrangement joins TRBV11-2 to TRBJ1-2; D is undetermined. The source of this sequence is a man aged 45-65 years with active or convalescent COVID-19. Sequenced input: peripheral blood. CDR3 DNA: TGTGCCAGCAGCTTAGATCCGGGGAACTATGGCTACACCTTC. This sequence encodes CASSLDPGNYGYTF. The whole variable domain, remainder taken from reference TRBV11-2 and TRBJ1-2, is EAGVAQSPRYKIIEKRQSVAFWCNPISGHATLYWYQQILGQGPKLLIQFQNNGVVDDSQLPKDRFSAERLKGVDSTLKIQPAKLEDSAVYLCASSLDPGNYGYTFGSGTRLTVV.